This T cell receptor (beta chain) appears in the sequencing data of a study of T cell responses to AZD1222 COVID-19 vaccine. About this clone itself: Its antigen is as yet unknown.

The CDR3 has 15 amino acids. The ends lost 2 bases at V and 3 bases at J; junction bases unmatched: 6. Germline V gene sequence: CDR1 SGDLS, CDR2 YYNGEE. Study-level findings and limits: White British ancestry dominated among donors, who included more females, and clonal diversity was possibly underestimated. Along spike, vaccine-associated CD4 TCRs were found throughout, with dominance at 160-218 and 743-854. An increase in Spike-specific TCR breadth and depth was observed after two AZD1222 doses.

The method was immunoSEQ multiplex PCR; TCRdb's version includes in-frame clones alone and lacks a portion of them. Among about 83,000 clones listed, roughly 90% were seen once. This material consisted of peripheral blood, taken on day 0 of MenACWY control vaccination. The receptor comes from an adult in good health. The chain uses TRBV9 and TRBJ2-5; the match to TRBD2 covers 8 bases. CDR3 protein: CASSVRGAREETQYF. The CDR3 DNA follows: TGTGCCAGCAGCGTGCGGGGGGCTCGAGAAGAGACCCAGTACTTC.